This record covers a single T cell receptor (beta chain). This table comes from immunoSEQ multiplex PCR, and its TCRdb copy is limited to in-frame clones, with some not included. This table has 120,000 or so clones, approximately 90% appearing once. The data originate from a study of T cell responses to AZD1222 COVID-19 vaccine. Study information: Pooling was applied to second doses at about 4 or about 12 weeks.

CDR1 is LNHDA, CDR2 SQIVND, per germline (reference sequence). This CDR3 has 14 residues. V was shortened by 6 bases and J by 7 bases, with 19 bases between the two germline ends. The TCR comes from an adult in good health. The chain uses TRBV19 and TRBJ2-7, with D possibly TRBD2 on 5 matching bases. Sequences were derived from peripheral blood, sampled on day 0 of AZD1222 vaccination. This CDR3 is CASSIQGRPVEQYF. CDR3 in DNA: TGTGCCAGTAGCATACAAGGGAGACCGGTTGAGCAGTACTTC.